This is a list of T cell receptor beta chains from one sample in a study of shared clonotypes between healthy human individuals. Clones were sequenced by immunoSEQ multiplex PCR, and TCRdb holds only the in-frame ones, with some missing. Here the sample spans approximately 2,000,000 clones, under 95% being singletons. The sample comprised naive CD4+ T cells from PBMCs. Source of these receptors: a man between 18 and 29 years old in good health. Some clones in this sample may be carry-over from other donors' samples. CDR3s include the opening cysteine and the closing phenylalanine or tryptophan. Each record gives: V gene, CDR3 length, clone size, D gene, J gene, CDR3 DNA, CDR3 protein. D genes are given only for firm matches. Clone size appears in some rows only: once, few, many, or a class for an expanded clone.

TRBV7-2	16	NA	TRBD1	TRBJ2-3	TGTGCCAGCAGCTTATTGGGACAGGGGATGAAAGATACGCAGTATTTT	CASSLLGQGMKDTQYF
TRBV30	16	NA	NA	TRBJ2-5	TGTGCCTGGAGTGTAGGGCAGGGTCTCCTAAGAGGGACCCAGTACTTC	CAWSVGQGLLRGTQYF
TRBV5-1	16	NA	TRBD2	TRBJ2-1	TGCGCCAGCAGCTTGGCCGTTATTAGCGGGAGCGATGAGCAGTTCTTC	CASSLAVISGSDEQFF
TRBV7-2	15	NA	NA	TRBJ1-1	TGTGCCAGCAGCTTAGACGCCAGTCATTACACTGAAGCTTTCTTT	CASSLDASHYTEAFF
TRBV4-1	15	NA	NA	TRBJ1-6	TGCGCCAGCAGCCAACATCCAGGGGTCAACTCACCCCTCCACTTT	CASSQHPGVNSPLHF
TRBV27	14	NA	TRBD2	TRBJ2-1	TGTGCCACCACGAGGACTAGCGGGAGTGATGAGCAGTTCTTC	CATTRTSGSDEQFF
TRBV4-1	22	NA	NA	TRBJ2-4	TGCGCCAGCAGCCAAGATAGGGCCGGGGACTCCGCGATAAAGATAGCCAAAAACATTCAGTACTTC	CASSQDRAGDSAIKIAKNIQYF
TRBV5-1	16	NA	NA	TRBJ2-7	TGCGCCAGCAGCTTGGGGGCACGGGGAGCCTCCTACGAGCAGTACTTC	CASSLGARGASYEQYF
TRBV11-2	14	few	NA	TRBJ1-5	TGTGCCAGTGCGACAGCGGTAGGCAATCAGCCCCAGCATTTT	CASATAVGNQPQHF
TRBV2	11	NA	NA	TRBJ2-3	TGTGCCAGCAGTGAAGGCTATACGCAGTATTTT	CASSEGYTQYF
TRBV9	13	NA	NA	TRBJ2-3	TGTGCCAGCAGCGTAGCAGTATCGGATACGCAGTATTTT	CASSVAVSDTQYF
TRBV23-1	11	NA	NA	TRBJ2-5	TGCGCCAGCAGTCAACGGGAGACCCAGTACTTC	CASSQRETQYF
TRBV7-2	15	NA	NA	TRBJ1-1	TGTGCCAGCAGCTTAGCCGGACCGCCGAACACTGAAGCTTTCTTT	CASSLAGPPNTEAFF
TRBV5-6	13	NA	NA	TRBJ1-5	TGTGCCAGCAGCTTGCTGGGCGGGCAGCCCCAGCATTTT	CASSLLGGQPQHF
TRBV6-6	15	NA	NA	TRBJ2-2	TGTGCCAGCAGTCAGACAGACGCGAACACCGGGGAGCTGTTTTTT	CASSQTDANTGELFF
TRBV5-1	15	NA	NA	TRBJ2-1	TGCGCCAGCAGTAATACTGCGGGCTCCTACAATGAGCAGTTCTTC	CASSNTAGSYNEQFF
TRBV11-2	15	NA	NA	TRBJ1-1	TGTGCCAGCAGCTTAACCCCCGGACAGAACACTGAAGCTTTCTTT	CASSLTPGQNTEAFF
TRBV7-2	13	NA	NA	TRBJ2-5	TGTGCCAGCAGCTTAGCTCAGGACAGTGTCCGGTACTTC	CASSLAQDSVRYF
TRBV28	17	NA	TRBD2	TRBJ2-1	TGTGCCAGCCGGGGGGCCTCCGGGACTAGCGGGAGTGGGGAGCAGTTCTTC	CASRGASGTSGSGEQFF
TRBV19	13	NA	NA	TRBJ2-7	TGTGCCAGTAGCTACACAGGGACCTACGAGCAGTACTTC	CASSYTGTYEQYF
TRBV4-1	15	NA	TRBD2	TRBJ2-7	TGCGCCAGCAGCCAAGGCGGCGGGGGTTCCTACGAGCAGTACTTC	CASSQGGGGSYEQYF
TRBV5-6	14	once	NA	TRBJ2-2	TGTGCCAGCAGTTACAGGGCCGGCACCGGGGAGCTGTTTTTT	CASSYRAGTGELFF
TRBV10-3	18	NA	TRBD2	TRBJ2-3	TGTGCCATCAAGGTCGGGCTAGCGGGCCCCGACCTTACAGATACGCAGTATTTT	CAIKVGLAGPDLTDTQYF
TRBV7-3	13	once	NA	TRBJ1-6	TGTGCCAGCAGCCGCGATACCAATTCACCCCTCCACTTT	CASSRDTNSPLHF
TRBV2	13	NA	NA	TRBJ1-1	TGTGCCAGCAGTCCAGATCAGAACACTGAAGCTTTCTTT	CASSPDQNTEAFF
TRBV9	15	NA	NA	TRBJ2-7	TGTGCCAGCAGCGTACTAGGGGGACTGAGTACGGAGCAGTACTTC	CASSVLGGLSTEQYF
TRBV2	14	once	NA	TRBJ1-1	TGTGCCAGCAGTGACCAGGGGTCGCACACTGAAGCTTTCTTT	CASSDQGSHTEAFF
TRBV7-6	14	NA	NA	TRBJ2-3	TGTGCCAGCAGCTTAGGACATACCGCAGATACGCAGTATTTT	CASSLGHTADTQYF
TRBV6-1	12	NA	NA	TRBJ2-2	TGTGCCAGCAGTGAAACTGTAGGGGAGCTGTTTTTT	CASSETVGELFF
TRBV18	11	NA	NA	TRBJ2-3	TGTGCCAGCTCAGACTCGGATACGCAGTATTTT	CASSDSDTQYF
TRBV6-5	16	NA	NA	TRBJ2-3	TGTGCCAGCAGTTACTCGAGATTAGCGGGCACAGATACGCAGTATTTT	CASSYSRLAGTDTQYF
TRBV29-1	12	once	NA	TRBJ2-7	TGCAGCGCCGGACATTCGATCTACGAGCAGTACTTC	CSAGHSIYEQYF
TRBV28	13	NA	NA	TRBJ1-5	TGTGCCAGCAAGGGGGGTTTAGGTCAGCCCCAGCATTTT	CASKGGLGQPQHF
TRBV5-3	15	NA	NA	TRBJ2-5	TGTGCCAGAAGCTTAGTGAGGGAAGGACAAGAGACCCAGTACTTC	CARSLVREGQETQYF
TRBV11-2	15	NA	TRBD1	TRBJ2-5	TGTGCCAGCAGCGCGGGACAGGCCTCGTCAGAGACCCAGTACTTC	CASSAGQASSETQYF
TRBV18	15	NA	TRBD2	TRBJ2-1	TGTGCCAGCTCACCACGACTAGCGGGTTCGAATGAGCAGTTCTTC	CASSPRLAGSNEQFF
TRBV4-1	19	NA	NA	TRBJ2-4	TGCGCCAGCAGCCAAGATGAATCATCGAGCTCGCCCGTCGTAAACATTCAGTACTTC	CASSQDESSSSPVVNIQYF
TRBV2	15	NA	TRBD1	TRBJ1-5	TGTGCCAGCAGTGATGGGACAGGGGGCTTTCAGCCCCAGCATTTT	CASSDGTGGFQPQHF
TRBV19	16	NA	TRBD2	TRBJ2-1	TGTGCCAGTAGTCCCCATGCGGGAGGGTCGGAGAGTGAGCAGTTCTTC	CASSPHAGGSESEQFF
TRBV5-1	16	NA	NA	TRBJ2-1	TGCGCCAGCAGCACAGATCAGGGCCTATTGGGCAATGAGCAGTTCTTC	CASSTDQGLLGNEQFF
TRBV28	19	NA	NA	TRBJ2-3	TGTGCCAGCAGTAGTAGAGGGGGAGGGCTATTTCACCGCACAGATACGCAGTATTTT	CASSSRGGGLFHRTDTQYF
TRBV18	16	once	NA	TRBJ1-3	TGTGCCAGCTCACCGTTGGATTCGAGCTCTGGAAACACCATATATTTT	CASSPLDSSSGNTIYF
TRBV5-1	14	once	NA	TRBJ1-2	TGCGCCAGCAGCTTGGTGGTGGGGAACTATGGCTACACCTTC	CASSLVVGNYGYTF
TRBV11-2	13	NA	NA	TRBJ2-3	TGTGCCAGCAGCGTGAGGAGCACAGATACGCAGTATTTT	CASSVRSTDTQYF
TRBV4-1	14	NA	TRBD2	TRBJ2-5	TGCGCCAGCAGCCAAGAACTAGCGCAAGAGACCCAGTACTTC	CASSQELAQETQYF
TRBV6-1	14	once	NA	TRBJ1-4	TGTGCCTCGAAGGAAACTACAACTAATGAAAAACTGTTTTTT	CASKETTTNEKLFF
TRBV5-4	13	NA	NA	TRBJ1-2	TGTGCCAGCAGCTTCGCAGGGTCTGAAGGCTACACCTTC	CASSFAGSEGYTF
TRBV10-3	11	NA	NA	TRBJ2-3	TGTGCCATCAGAACCGCGGATACGCAGTATTTT	CAIRTADTQYF
TRBV28	15	NA	NA	TRBJ2-3	TGTGCCAGCAGTCCGCCCGGAGGGGGCGCAGATACGCAGTATTTT	CASSPPGGGADTQYF
TRBV5-1	15	NA	TRBD1	TRBJ2-5	TGCGCCAGCAGCCCAGGGACAGGGGTTCAAGAGACCCAGTACTTC	CASSPGTGVQETQYF
TRBV30	12	NA	NA	TRBJ2-7	TGTGCCTGGAGTGTGCTAGGGGGCGAGCAGTACTTC	CAWSVLGGEQYF
TRBV2	13	once	NA	TRBJ2-5	TGTGCCAGCAGTGGCGTTGTGTACGGGACCCAGTACTTC	CASSGVVYGTQYF